This T cell receptor (beta chain) emerged from a study of OX40 agonist ivuxolimab in advanced cancers. Sequencing was performed with immunoSEQ multiplex PCR; in TCRdb, only in-frame clones are kept and a portion is missing. The sample holds approximately 31,000 clones, over 75% seen once. Losses at the gene ends were 3 bases for V and 5 bases for J; bases not matched to a gene: 8. The CDR3 contains 15 residues. Germline loops: CDR1 SGDLS, CDR2 YYNGEE. This rearrangement joins TRBV9 to TRBJ2-7; TRBD2 matches 10 bases. The receptor was derived from an adult with an advanced solid tumor such as melanoma, head and neck, liver or kidney cancer. The sample consisted of CD4+ or CD8+ T cells sorted from blood, taken in a trial of the OX40 agonist ivuxolimab. The CDR3 region is CASSGGVAGGNEQYF. CDR3 bases: TGTGCCAGCAGCGGGGGGGTAGCGGGAGGAAACGAGCAGTACTTC.